Each of the 11 T cell receptor beta chains below was sequenced from the same sample in a study of OX40 agonist ivuxolimab in advanced cancers. TCRdb's copy holds only in-frame clones and misses some; the assay was immunoSEQ multiplex PCR. The table includes tens of thousands of clones, more than 90% detected once. Here the sequenced sample was CD4+ or CD8+ T cells sorted from blood, taken in a trial of the OX40 agonist ivuxolimab. The receptors originated from an adult with an advanced solid tumor such as melanoma, head and neck, liver or kidney cancer.

The chain links TRBV6-5 to TRBJ2-7; D remains unclear. This CDR3 region has 13 residues. Trimming left V 2 bases short and J 3 bases short, with 8 bases between. Looked up from germline, CDR1 is MNHEY and CDR2 is SVGAGI. The CDR3 DNA reads as TGTGCCAGCAGTTACGGTGCAGGCTACGAGCAGTACTTC. It codes for CASSYGAGYEQYF.

This clone was counted once. V gene TRBV11-2 combines with J gene TRBJ2-3; D might be TRBD2 (7 bases). Trimming took off 4 bases at V and 1 base at J, with 18 bases between the two ends. The CDR3 totals 17 residues. The V gene's germline CDR1 is SGHAT and CDR2 FQNNGV. CDR3 residues: CASSWGGLRGGTDTQYF. CDR3 DNA: TGTGCCAGCAGCTGGGGGGGGCTCAGGGGCGGCACAGATACGCAGTATTTT.

CDR3 in amino acids: CASSQVPPRGIYGYTF. The CDR3 DNA reads TGCGCCAGCAGCCAAGTTCCGCCCAGGGGAATCTATGGCTACACCTTC. This chain joins TRBV4-1 and TRBJ1-2; TRBD1 might be the D (6 bases). This CDR3 contains 16 residues. Trimming stripped 1 base from V and 4 bases from J, with 16 bases between. Germline values: CDR1 MGHRA, CDR2 YSYEKL.

The rearrangement uses TRBV4-1 and TRBJ1-1; possibly TRBD1 for D (5 bases). The V gene lost 3 bases and the J gene lost 1 base, with 12 bases spanning the gap. CDR1 is MGHRA and CDR2 is YSYEKL in the germline V gene. The CDR3 is made up of 15 amino acids. The CDR3 DNA reads TGCGCCAGCAGCCAGCCCCAGGGAAAGAACACTGAAGCTTTCTTT. Protein sequence: CASSQPQGKNTEAFF.

The chain couples TRBV7-9 to TRBJ2-5, with D uncertain. The CDR3 totals 14 residues. With 0 bases removed from V and 5 bases from J, the gap between germline ends came to 10 bases. The germline CDR1 and CDR2 sequences are SEHNR and FQNEAQ (reference sequence). CDR3 nucleotides: TGTGCCAGCAGCTTAGCCTCAGTTGCGGAGACCCAGTACTTC. It encodes CASSLASVAETQYF. Together with reference TRBV7-9 and TRBJ2-5, the CDR3 gives the full variable domain: DTGVSQNPRHKITKRGQNVTFRCDPISEHNRLYWYRQTLGQGPEFLTYFQNEAQLEKSRLLSDRFSAERPKGSFSTLEIQRTEQGDSAMYLCASSLASVAETQYFGPGTRLLVL.

The V and J genes are TRBV6-5 and TRBJ2-1; the match to TRBD2 covers 11 bases. The V gene's germline CDR1 is MNHEY and CDR2 SVGAGI. V gave up 8 bases and J gave up 10 bases; unmatched junction bases: 10. This CDR3 has 14 residues. The DNA for the CDR3 is TGTGCCAGCCGAATAGCGGGAGGGCATTTAGAGCAGTTCTTC. This sequence encodes CASRIAGGHLEQFF.

The table lists this clone with a count of one. The chain employs TRBV10-3 and TRBJ2-7, with 10 positions matching TRBD1. The germline V gene encodes CDR1 ENHRY and CDR2 SYGVKD. J gave up 6 bases and V 6 bases, and 8 bases lay outside the gene matches. This CDR3 is built from 14 residues. CDR3 in DNA: TGTGCCATCAGGGGAGGGGGACAGGGGAGCGAGCAGTACTTC. Its protein is CAIRGGGQGSEQYF.

The chain has TRBV19 and TRBJ2-5; D is perhaps TRBD1 (5 bases). The V end lost 2 bases, the J end lost 1 base, and 8 bases lay between the germline ends. The CDR3 sequence is 14 residues long. Germline values: CDR1 LNHDA, CDR2 SQIVND (reference sequence). CDR3 bases: TGTGCCAGTAGTATATCGACAGCCCAAGAGACCCAGTACTTC. Encoded protein: CASSISTAQETQYF.

The rearrangement links TRBV19 to TRBJ1-4; the match to TRBD1 covers 9 bases. Germline V CDR1 and CDR2: LNHDA, SQIVND (reference sequence). The CDR3 loop spans 13 amino acids. V lost 9 bases, J lost 8 bases, and 7 bases stayed unmatched. The CDR3, as DNA: TGTGCCAGCGGGACAGGGCAGCGGGAAAAACTGTTTTTT. It encodes CASGTGQREKLFF. The whole variable domain, remainder taken from reference TRBV19 and TRBJ1-4, is DGGITQSPKYLFRKEGQNVTLSCEQNLNHDAMYWYRQDPGQGLRLIYYSQIVNDFQKGDIAEGYSVSREKKESFPLTVTSAQKNPTAFYLCASGTGQREKLFFGSGTQLSVL.

The V and J genes are TRBV7-2 and TRBJ1-1; 7 bases fit TRBD1. J lost 2 bases, V lost 1 base, and 4 bases had no gene match. This CDR3 region has 15 residues. Germline CDR1 is SGHTA and CDR2 is FQGNSA. The CDR3 reads CASSLGGTVNTEAFF. CDR3 in DNA: TGTGCCAGCAGCTTAGGTGGGACAGTCAACACTGAAGCTTTCTTT.

J is TRBJ2-5 and V is TRBV15; a possible D gene is TRBD2 (5 bases). V lost 0 bases to trimming and J lost 4 bases, with 12 bases between them. The V gene's germline CDR1 is LNHNV and CDR2 YYDKDF (reference sequence). This CDR3 comprises 15 residues. The DNA of the CDR3 is TGTGCCACCAGCAGAGAGGCTAGAGGGTTAGAGACCCAGTACTTC. It is translated as CATSREARGLETQYF.